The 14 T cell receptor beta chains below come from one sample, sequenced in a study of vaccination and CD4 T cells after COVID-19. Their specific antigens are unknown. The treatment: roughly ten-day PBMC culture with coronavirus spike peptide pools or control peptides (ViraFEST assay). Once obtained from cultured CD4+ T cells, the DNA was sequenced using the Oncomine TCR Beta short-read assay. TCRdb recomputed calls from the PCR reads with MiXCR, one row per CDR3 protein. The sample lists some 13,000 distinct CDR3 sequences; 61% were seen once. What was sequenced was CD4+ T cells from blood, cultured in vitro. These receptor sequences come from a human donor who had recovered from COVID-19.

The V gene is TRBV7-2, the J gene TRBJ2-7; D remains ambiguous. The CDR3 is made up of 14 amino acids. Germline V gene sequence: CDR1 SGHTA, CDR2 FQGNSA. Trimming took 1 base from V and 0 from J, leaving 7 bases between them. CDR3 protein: CASSLGTASYEQYF. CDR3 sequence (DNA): TGTGCCAGCAGCTTAGGGACGGCCTCCTACGAGCAGTACTTC. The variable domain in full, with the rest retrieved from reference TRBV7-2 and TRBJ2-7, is GAGVSQSPSNKVTEKGKDVELRCDPISGHTALYWYRQSLGQGLEFLIYFQGNSAPDKSGLPSDRFSAERTGGSVSTLTIQRTQQEDSAVYLCASSLGTASYEQYFGPGTRLTVT.

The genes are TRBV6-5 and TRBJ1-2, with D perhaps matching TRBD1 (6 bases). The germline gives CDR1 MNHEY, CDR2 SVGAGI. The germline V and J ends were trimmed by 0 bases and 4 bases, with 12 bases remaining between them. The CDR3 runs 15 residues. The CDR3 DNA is TGTGCCAGCAGTTACTCGCGGGGGGCTGGCTATGGCTACACCTTC. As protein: CASSYSRGAGYGYTF.

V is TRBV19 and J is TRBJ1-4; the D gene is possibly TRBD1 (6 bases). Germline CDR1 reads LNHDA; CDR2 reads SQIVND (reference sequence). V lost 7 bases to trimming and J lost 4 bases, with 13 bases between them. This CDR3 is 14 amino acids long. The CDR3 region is CASTTGTRNEKLFF. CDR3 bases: TGTGCCAGTACCACCGGGACACGTAATGAAAAACTGTTTTTT.

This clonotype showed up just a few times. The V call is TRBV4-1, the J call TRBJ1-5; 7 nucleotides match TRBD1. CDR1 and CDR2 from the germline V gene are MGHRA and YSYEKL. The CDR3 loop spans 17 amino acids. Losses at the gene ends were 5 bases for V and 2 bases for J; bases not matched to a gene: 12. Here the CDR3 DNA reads TGCGCCAGCAGCGACAGGGAAAGAGGAAGGGGCAATCAGCCCCAGCATTTT. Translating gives CASSDRERGRGNQPQHF.

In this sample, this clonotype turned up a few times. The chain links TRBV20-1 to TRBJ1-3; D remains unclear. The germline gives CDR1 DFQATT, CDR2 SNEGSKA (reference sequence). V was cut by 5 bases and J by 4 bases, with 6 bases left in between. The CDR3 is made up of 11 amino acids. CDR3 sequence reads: CSAARGNTIYF. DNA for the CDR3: TGCAGTGCTGCCAGAGGAAACACCATATATTTT.

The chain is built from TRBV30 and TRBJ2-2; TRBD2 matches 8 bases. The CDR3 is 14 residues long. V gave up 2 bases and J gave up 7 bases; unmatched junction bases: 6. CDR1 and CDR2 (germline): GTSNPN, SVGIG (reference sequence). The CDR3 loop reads CAWSYGGAHGELFF. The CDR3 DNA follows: TGTGCCTGGAGTTACGGGGGGGCCCACGGGGAGCTGTTTTTT.

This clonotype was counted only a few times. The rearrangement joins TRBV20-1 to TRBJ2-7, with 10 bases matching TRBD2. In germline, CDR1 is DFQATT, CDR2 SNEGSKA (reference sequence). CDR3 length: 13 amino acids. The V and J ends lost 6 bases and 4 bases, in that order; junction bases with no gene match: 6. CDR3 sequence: CSAMASGSYEQYF. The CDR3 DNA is TGCAGTGCAATGGCTAGCGGGAGTTACGAGCAGTACTTC.

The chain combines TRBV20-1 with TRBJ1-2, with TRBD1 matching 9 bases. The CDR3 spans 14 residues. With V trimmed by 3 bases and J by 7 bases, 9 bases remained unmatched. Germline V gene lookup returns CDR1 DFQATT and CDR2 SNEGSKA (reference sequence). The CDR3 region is CSASNDRGFSGYTF. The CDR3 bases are TGCAGTGCTAGTAACGACAGGGGGTTTTCTGGCTACACCTTC.

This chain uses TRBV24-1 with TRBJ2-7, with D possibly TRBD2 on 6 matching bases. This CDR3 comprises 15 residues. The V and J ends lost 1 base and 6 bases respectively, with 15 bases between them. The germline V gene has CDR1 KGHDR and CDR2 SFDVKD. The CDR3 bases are TGTGCCACCAGTGATTTAGGAGGGTGCTCTTGCGAGCAGTACTTC. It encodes CATSDLGGCSCEQYF.

The CDR3 here is CASSLRGTGTEAFF. As DNA, the CDR3 is TGTGCCAGCAGCTTAAGAGGGACTGGGACTGAAGCTTTCTTT. The chain is built from TRBV7-9 and TRBJ1-1; tentative D call: TRBD1 (5 bases). The V end was cut by 2 bases, the J end by 5 bases, with 12 bases between. The CDR3 is 14 residues long. Germline-derived CDR1 and CDR2 are SEHNR and FQNEAQ (reference sequence).

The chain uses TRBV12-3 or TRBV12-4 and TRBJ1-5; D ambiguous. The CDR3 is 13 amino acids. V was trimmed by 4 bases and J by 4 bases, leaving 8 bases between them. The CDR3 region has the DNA TGTGCCAGCAGTTGGGATTCTAATCAGCCCCAGCATTTT. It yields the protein CASSWDSNQPQHF.

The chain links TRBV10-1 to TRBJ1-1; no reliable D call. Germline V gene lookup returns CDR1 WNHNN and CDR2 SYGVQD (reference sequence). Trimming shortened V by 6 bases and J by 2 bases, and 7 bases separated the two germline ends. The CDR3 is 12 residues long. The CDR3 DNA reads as TGCGCCAGCAGATCAGGTAACACTGAAGCTTTCTTT. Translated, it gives CASRSGNTEAFF.

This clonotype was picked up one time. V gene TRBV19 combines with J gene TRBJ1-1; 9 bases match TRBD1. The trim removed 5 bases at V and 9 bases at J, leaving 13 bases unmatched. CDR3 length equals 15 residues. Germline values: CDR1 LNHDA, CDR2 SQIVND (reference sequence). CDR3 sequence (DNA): TGTGCCAGTAGTCTAGCACAGGGGGCGCGGGGTAAAGCTTTCTTT. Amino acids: CASSLAQGARGKAFF.

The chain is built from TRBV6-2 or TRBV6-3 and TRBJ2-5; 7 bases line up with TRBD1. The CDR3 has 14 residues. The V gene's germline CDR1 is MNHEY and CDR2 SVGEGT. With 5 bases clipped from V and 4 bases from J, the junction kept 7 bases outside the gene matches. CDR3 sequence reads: CASSAPYRGETQYF. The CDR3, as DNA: TGTGCCAGCAGTGCACCCTACAGGGGAGAGACCCAGTACTTC.